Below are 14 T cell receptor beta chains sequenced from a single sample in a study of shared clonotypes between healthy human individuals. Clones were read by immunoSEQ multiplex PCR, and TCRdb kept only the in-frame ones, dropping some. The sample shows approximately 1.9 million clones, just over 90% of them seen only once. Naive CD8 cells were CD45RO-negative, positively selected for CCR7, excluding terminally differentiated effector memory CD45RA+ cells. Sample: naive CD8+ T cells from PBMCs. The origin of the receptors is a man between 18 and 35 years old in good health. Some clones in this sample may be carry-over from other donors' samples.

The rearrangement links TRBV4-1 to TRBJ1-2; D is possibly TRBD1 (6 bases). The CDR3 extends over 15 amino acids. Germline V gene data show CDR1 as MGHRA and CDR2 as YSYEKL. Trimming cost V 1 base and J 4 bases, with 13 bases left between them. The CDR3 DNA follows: TGCGCCAGCAGCCAAGCCCACGGGGGCGGCTATGGCTACACCTTC. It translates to CASSQAHGGGYGYTF.

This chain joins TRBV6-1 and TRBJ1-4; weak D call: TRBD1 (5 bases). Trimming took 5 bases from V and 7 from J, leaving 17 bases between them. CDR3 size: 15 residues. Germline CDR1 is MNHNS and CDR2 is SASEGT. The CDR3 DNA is TGTGCCAGCAGTCCCGGGGCCAGGTGGGGTGAAAAACTGTTTTTT. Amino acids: CASSPGARWGEKLFF.

The chain's CDR3 is CSVAEALADTQYF. CDR3 sequence (DNA): TGCAGCGTCGCAGAGGCGCTCGCAGATACGCAGTATTTT. The chain is built from TRBV29-1 and TRBJ2-3; D unclear. The CDR3 is 13 residues long. CDR1 is SQVTM and CDR2 is ANQGSEA in the germline V gene. V was trimmed by 6 bases and J by 4 bases, leaving 14 bases between them.

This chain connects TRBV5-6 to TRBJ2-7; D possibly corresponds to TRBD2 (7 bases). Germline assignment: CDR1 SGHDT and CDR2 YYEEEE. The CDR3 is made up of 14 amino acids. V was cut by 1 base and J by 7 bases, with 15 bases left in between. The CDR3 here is CASSLFGGLVEQYF. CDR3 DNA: TGTGCCAGCAGCTTGTTCGGGGGGCTGGTTGAGCAGTACTTC.

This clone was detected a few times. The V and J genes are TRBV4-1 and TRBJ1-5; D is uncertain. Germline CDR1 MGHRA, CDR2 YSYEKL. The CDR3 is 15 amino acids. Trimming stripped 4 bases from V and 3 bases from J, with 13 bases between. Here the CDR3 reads CASSPPRRNNQPQHF. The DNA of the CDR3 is TGCGCCAGCAGCCCTCCTCGAAGGAACAATCAGCCCCAGCATTTT.

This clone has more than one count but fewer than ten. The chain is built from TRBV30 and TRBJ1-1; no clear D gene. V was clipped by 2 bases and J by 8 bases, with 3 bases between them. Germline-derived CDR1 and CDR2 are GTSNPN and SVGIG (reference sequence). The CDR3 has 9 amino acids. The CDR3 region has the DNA TGTGCCTGGAGTCGCGAAGCTTTCTTT. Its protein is CAWSREAFF.

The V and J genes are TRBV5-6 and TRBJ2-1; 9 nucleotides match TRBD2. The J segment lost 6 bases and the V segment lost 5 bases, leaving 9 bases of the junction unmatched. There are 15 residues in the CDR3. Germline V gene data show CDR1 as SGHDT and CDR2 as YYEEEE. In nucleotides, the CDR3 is TGTGCCAGCAGAGGGGGGCGGGAGGGCCGCAATGAGCAGTTCTTC. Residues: CASRGGREGRNEQFF.

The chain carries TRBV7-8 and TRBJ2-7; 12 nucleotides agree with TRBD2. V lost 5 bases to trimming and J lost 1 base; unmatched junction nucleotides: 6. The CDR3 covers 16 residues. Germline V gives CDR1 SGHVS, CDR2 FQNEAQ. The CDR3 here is CASSLRTSGASYEQYF. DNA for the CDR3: TGTGCCAGCAGCCTACGGACTAGCGGGGCTTCCTACGAGCAGTACTTC.

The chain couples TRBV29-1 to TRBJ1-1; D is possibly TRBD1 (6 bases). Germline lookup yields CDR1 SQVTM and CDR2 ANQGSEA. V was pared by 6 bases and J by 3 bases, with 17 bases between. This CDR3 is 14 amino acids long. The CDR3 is CSVPQGPLYTEAFF. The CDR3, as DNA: TGCAGCGTGCCACAGGGCCCTTTATACACTGAAGCTTTCTTT.

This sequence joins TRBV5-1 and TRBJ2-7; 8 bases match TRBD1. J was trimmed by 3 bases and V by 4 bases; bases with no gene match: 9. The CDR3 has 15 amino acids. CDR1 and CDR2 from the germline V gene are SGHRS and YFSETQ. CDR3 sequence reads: CASSLAPTGGYEQYF. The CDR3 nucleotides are TGCGCCAGCAGCCTAGCCCCTACAGGGGGCTACGAGCAGTACTTC.

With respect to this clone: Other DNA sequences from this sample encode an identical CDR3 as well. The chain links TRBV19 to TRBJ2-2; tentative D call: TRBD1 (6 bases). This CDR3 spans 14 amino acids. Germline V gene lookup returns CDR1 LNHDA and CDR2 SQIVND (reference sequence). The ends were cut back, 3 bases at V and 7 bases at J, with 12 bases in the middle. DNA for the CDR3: TGTGCCAGTAGTATCTTGGGGGCGGGCGGGGAGCTGTTTTTT. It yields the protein CASSILGAGGELFF.

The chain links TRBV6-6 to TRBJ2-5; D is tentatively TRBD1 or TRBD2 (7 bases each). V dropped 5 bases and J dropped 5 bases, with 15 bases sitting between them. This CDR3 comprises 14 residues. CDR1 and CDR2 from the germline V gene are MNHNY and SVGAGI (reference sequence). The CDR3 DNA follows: TGTGCCAGCAGTCTAACCAGGGGGGGGGAGACCCAGTACTTC. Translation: CASSLTRGGETQYF.

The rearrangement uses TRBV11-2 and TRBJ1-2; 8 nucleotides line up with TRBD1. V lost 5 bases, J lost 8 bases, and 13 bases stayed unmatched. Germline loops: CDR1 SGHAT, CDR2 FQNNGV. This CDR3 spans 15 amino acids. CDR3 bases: TGTGCCAGCAGCGATTCGACAGGGGCCCCGTGGGGCTACACCTTC. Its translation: CASSDSTGAPWGYTF.

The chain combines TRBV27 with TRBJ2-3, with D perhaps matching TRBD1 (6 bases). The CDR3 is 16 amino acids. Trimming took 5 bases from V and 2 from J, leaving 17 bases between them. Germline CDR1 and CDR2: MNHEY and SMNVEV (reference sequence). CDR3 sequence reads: CASSPTGRGLTDTQYF. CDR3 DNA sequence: TGTGCCAGCAGTCCCACTGGCAGGGGCCTCACAGATACGCAGTATTTT.